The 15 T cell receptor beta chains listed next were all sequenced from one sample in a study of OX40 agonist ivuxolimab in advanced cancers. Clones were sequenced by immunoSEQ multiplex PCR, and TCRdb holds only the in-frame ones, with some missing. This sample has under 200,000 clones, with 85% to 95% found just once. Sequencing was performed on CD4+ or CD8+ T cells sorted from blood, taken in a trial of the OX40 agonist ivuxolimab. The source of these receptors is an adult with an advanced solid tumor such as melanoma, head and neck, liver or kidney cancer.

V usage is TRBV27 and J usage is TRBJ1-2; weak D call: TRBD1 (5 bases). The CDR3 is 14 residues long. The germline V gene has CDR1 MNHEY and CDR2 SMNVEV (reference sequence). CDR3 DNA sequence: TGTGCGACGTCATTAGCCCCGACAGTCTATGGCTACACCTTC. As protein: CATSLAPTVYGYTF.

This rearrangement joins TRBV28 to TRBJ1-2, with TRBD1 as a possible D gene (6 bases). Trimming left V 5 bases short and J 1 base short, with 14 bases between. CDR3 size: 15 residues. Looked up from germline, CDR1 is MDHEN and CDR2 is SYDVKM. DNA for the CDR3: TGTGCCAGCAGTCCGGACAGCTGGAATAACTATGGCTACACCTTC. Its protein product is CASSPDSWNNYGYTF.

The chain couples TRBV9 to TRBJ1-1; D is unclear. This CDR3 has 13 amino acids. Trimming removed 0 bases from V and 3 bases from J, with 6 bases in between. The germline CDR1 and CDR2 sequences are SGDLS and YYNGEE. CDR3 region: CASSVERDTEAFF. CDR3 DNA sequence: TGTGCCAGCAGCGTAGAAAGAGACACTGAAGCTTTCTTT.

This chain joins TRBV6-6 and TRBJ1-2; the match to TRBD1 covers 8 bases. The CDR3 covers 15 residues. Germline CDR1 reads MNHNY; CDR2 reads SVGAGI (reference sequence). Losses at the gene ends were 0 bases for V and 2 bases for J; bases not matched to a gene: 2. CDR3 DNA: TGTGCCAGCAGTTACTCAGACAGGGGAAACTATGGCTACACCTTC. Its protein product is CASSYSDRGNYGYTF.

This CDR3 reads CASSLTGYGYTF. In DNA, the CDR3 is TGTGCCAGCAGCTTGACAGGCTATGGCTACACCTTC. J is TRBJ1-2 and V is TRBV7-2, with D perhaps TRBD1 (6 bases). Trimming cost V 3 bases and J 4 bases, with 6 bases left between them. This CDR3 has 12 residues. The V gene's germline CDR1 is SGHTA and CDR2 FQGNSA.

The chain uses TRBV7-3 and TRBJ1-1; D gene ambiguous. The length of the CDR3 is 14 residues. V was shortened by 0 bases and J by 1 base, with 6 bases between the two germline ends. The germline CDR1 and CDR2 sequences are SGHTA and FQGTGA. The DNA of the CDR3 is TGTGCCAGCAGCTTAACGCCAGGGAACACTGAAGCTTTCTTT. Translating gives CASSLTPGNTEAFF.

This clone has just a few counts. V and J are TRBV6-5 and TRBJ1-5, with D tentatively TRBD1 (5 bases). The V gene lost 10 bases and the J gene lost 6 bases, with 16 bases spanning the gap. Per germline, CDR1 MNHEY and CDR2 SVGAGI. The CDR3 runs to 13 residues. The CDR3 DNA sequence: TGTGCCACCCGGGGAGGGGTGGGTCAGCCCCAGCATTTT. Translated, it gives CATRGGVGQPQHF.

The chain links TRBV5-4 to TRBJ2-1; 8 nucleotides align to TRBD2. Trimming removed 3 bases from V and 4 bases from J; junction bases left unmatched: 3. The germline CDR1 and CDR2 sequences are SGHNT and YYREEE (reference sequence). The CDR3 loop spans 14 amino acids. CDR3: CASSSGLGYNEQFF. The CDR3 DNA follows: TGTGCCAGCAGCTCGGGACTAGGATACAATGAGCAGTTCTTC. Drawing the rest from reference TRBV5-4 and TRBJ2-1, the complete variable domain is ETGVTQSPTHLIKTRGQQVTLRCSSQSGHNTVSWYQQALGQGPQFIFQYYREEENGRGNFPPRFSGLQFPNYSSELNVNALELDDSALYLCASSSGLGYNEQFFGPGTRLTVL.

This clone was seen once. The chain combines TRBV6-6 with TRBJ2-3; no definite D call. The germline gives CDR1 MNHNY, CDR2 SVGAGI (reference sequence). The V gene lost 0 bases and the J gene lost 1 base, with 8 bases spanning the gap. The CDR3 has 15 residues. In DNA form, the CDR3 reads TGTGCCAGCAGTTACTCGAGTAGGGGCACAGATACGCAGTATTTT. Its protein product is CASSYSSRGTDTQYF.

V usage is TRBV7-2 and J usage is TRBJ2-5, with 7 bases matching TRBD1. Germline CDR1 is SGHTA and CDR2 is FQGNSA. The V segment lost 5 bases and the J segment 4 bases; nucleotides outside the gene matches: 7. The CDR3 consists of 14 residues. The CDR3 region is CASSARDSRETQYF. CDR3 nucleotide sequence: TGTGCCAGCAGCGCCAGGGACAGTCGAGAGACCCAGTACTTC.

CDR3 in amino acids: CASSLVTQLGTQYF. CDR3 in DNA: TGTGCCAGCAGCTTAGTCACCCAGCTTGGGACCCAGTACTTC. This sequence joins TRBV11-2 and TRBJ2-5, with D unclear. The CDR3 loop spans 14 amino acids. Trimming shortened V by 1 base and J by 7 bases, and 13 bases separated the two germline ends. The germline CDR1 and CDR2 sequences are SGHAT and FQNNGV.

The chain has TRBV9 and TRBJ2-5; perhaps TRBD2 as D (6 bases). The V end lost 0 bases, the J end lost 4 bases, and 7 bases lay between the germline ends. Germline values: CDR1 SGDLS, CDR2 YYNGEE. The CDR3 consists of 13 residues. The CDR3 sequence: CASSVELAETQYF. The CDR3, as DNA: TGTGCCAGCAGCGTAGAACTAGCAGAGACCCAGTACTTC.

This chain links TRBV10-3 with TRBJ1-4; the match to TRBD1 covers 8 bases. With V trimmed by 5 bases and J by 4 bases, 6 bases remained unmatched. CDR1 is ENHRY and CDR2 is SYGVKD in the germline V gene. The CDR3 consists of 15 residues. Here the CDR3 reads CAISNAGGLNEKLFF. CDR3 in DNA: TGTGCCATCAGTAACGCAGGGGGCCTTAATGAAAAACTGTTTTTT.

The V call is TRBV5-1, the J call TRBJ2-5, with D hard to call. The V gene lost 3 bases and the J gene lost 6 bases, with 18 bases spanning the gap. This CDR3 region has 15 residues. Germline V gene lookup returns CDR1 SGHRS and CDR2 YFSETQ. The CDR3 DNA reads TGCGCCAGCAGCTATGACGGATTCTACGCGAAGACCCAGTACTTC. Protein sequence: CASSYDGFYAKTQYF.

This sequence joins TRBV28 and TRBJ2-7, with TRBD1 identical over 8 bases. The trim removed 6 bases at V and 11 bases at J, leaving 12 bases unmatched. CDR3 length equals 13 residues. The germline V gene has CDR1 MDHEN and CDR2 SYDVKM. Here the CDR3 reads CASSKQIGQGKYF. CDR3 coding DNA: TGTGCCAGCAGCAAACAGATCGGACAGGGAAAGTACTTC.